What follows is one TCR beta chain and its context. CDR3 length: 12 amino acids. The V end was cut by 3 bases, the J end by 7 bases, with 9 bases between. Assay: immunoSEQ multiplex PCR; the TCRdb copy retains only in-frame clones and omits some. This table has around 180,000 clones, 88% appearing once. This sample was taken from a study of blood T cell repertoires in COVID-19. The chain has TRBV12-3 or TRBV12-4 and TRBJ1-2, with TRBD1 as a possible D gene (5 bases). Sequenced sample: peripheral blood. This TCR derives from a man aged 55-75 years with acute or convalescent COVID-19. The CDR3 sequence: CASSFGGSGYTF. The CDR3 coding sequence is TGTGCCAGCAGTTTCGGGGGGTCTGGCTACACCTTC.